What follows are 32 T cell receptor beta chains derived from one specimen sequenced in a study of cytomegalovirus exposure and HLA in healthy donors. PCR involved 60 Vbeta and 13 Jbeta primers. The method was immunoSEQ multiplex PCR; TCRdb's version includes in-frame clones alone and lacks a portion of them. This table has roughly 120,000 clones, approximately 80% appearing once. Material: PBMCs. Every receptor here comes from a man between 25 and 39 years old in good health and CMV-seropositive.

The V gene is TRBV11-3, the J gene TRBJ2-5; TRBD2 aligns across 14 bases. Trimming cost V 1 base and J 5 bases; bases outside gene matches: 9. The CDR3 runs to 18 residues. Per the germline V gene, CDR1 is SGHNT and CDR2 is YENEEA. In nucleotides, the CDR3 is TGTGCCAGCAGCTTAGGGCTCCCGGGACTAGCGGGAGAGGAGACCCAGTACTTC. Its translation is CASSLGLPGLAGEETQYF.

V is TRBV5-5 and J is TRBJ1-4, with 12 positions matching TRBD1. Trimming at V came to 1 base and at J to 0 bases, leaving 4 bases not matched to a gene. The CDR3 has 18 residues. Looked up from germline, CDR1 is SGHKS and CDR2 is YYEKEE (reference sequence). This chain's CDR3 is CASSLSGTGGATNEKLFF. CDR3 nucleotides: TGTGCCAGCAGCTTGTCCGGGACAGGGGGCGCAACTAATGAAAAACTGTTTTTT.

The chain is built from TRBV30 and TRBJ2-3; D is uncertain. Germline values: CDR1 GTSNPN, CDR2 SVGIG (reference sequence). The germline V and J ends were trimmed by 3 bases and 10 bases, with 17 bases remaining between them. CDR3 size: 13 residues. CDR3 DNA: TGTGCCTGGAGCACTTCGCCCCCTCGGGCGCAGTATTTT. Amino acid sequence: CAWSTSPPRAQYF. The variable domain in full, with the rest retrieved from reference TRBV30 and TRBJ2-3, is SQTIHQWPATLVQPVGSPLSLECTVEGTSNPNLYWYRQAAGRGLQLLFYSVGIGQISSEVPQNLSASRPQDRQFILSSKKLLLSDSGFYLCAWSTSPPRAQYFGPGTRLTVL.

This clone was detected only a few times. The chain links TRBV6-6 to TRBJ2-2, with 8 bases fitting TRBD2. Germline CDR1 and CDR2: MNHNY and SVGAGI (reference sequence). There are 13 residues in the CDR3. J was trimmed by 3 bases and V by 6 bases; bases with no gene match: 0. DNA for the CDR3: TGTGCCAGCAGAGCGGGGGACACCGGGGAGCTGTTTTTT. This translates into CASRAGDTGELFF.

J is TRBJ1-3 and V is TRBV12-5, with unresolved D. CDR3 length equals 12 residues. Trimming removed 5 bases at V and 0 bases at J, with 2 bases between. Germline V gene sequence: CDR1 LGHNT, CDR2 FRNRAP. CDR3 protein: CASGHSGNTIYF. The CDR3 region has the DNA TGTGCTAGTGGTCACTCTGGAAACACCATATATTTT.

This chain uses TRBV7-2 with TRBJ2-3; 7 bases are a match to TRBD2. The CDR3 covers 18 residues. The V gene's germline CDR1 is SGHTA and CDR2 FQGNSA. Trimming cost V 0 bases and J 0 bases; bases outside gene matches: 9. This CDR3 is CASSLAMGGGSSTDTQYF. The CDR3 DNA follows: TGTGCCAGCAGCTTAGCGATGGGCGGGGGATCTAGCACAGATACGCAGTATTTT.

This clone was found once. The chain employs TRBV2 and TRBJ2-7; 9 positions agree with TRBD2. Germline lookup yields CDR1 SNHLY and CDR2 FYNNEI. J was trimmed by 0 bases and V by 2 bases; bases with no gene match: 5. CDR3 size: 16 residues. CDR3 DNA: TGTGCCAGCAGTGAAAGTGCTAGCGGGAACTCCTACGAGCAGTACTTC. Its protein is CASSESASGNSYEQYF.

This clone was seen more than once but under ten times. This sequence joins TRBV19 and TRBJ2-7; D uncertain. Between the trimmed V and J ends, which lost 6 bases and 0 bases, there was a span of 12 bases. This CDR3 contains 14 residues. Germline V CDR1 and CDR2: LNHDA, SQIVND (reference sequence). The DNA for the CDR3 is TGTGCCAGTAGCCGATCCGGGTTCTCCTACGAGCAGTACTTC. Amino acid sequence: CASSRSGFSYEQYF.

The V gene is TRBV19, the J gene TRBJ1-1; no reliable D call. The CDR3 runs 13 residues. Germline V lookup: CDR1 LNHDA, CDR2 SQIVND (reference sequence). Trimming took 1 base from V and 7 from J, leaving 10 bases between them. CDR3 sequence reads: CASSIAGEFEAFF. CDR3 in DNA: TGTGCCAGTAGTATAGCTGGGGAGTTTGAAGCTTTCTTT.

The chain is built from TRBV5-6 and TRBJ2-1; 14 positions match TRBD2. The CDR3 runs to 16 residues. Trimming at V came to 3 bases and at J to 8 bases, leaving 7 bases not matched to a gene. Germline loops: CDR1 SGHDT, CDR2 YYEEEE. CDR3 sequence reads: CASSSGTSGGLDEQFF. The CDR3 region has the DNA TGTGCCAGCAGCTCTGGGACTAGCGGGGGTCTCGATGAGCAGTTCTTC.

V gene TRBV7-9 combines with J gene TRBJ2-5; D not certain. Trimming took 3 bases from V and 11 from J, leaving 10 bases between them. The CDR3 totals 11 residues. The germline CDR1 and CDR2 sequences are SEHNR and FQNEAQ (reference sequence). This CDR3 is CASSFSSEQYF. CDR3 coding DNA: TGTGCCAGCAGCTTTTCGAGTGAGCAGTACTTC.

This chain joins TRBV4-3 and TRBJ2-5; perhaps TRBD2 as D (7 bases). With 4 bases removed from V and 2 bases from J, the gap between germline ends came to 11 bases. CDR3 length equals 14 residues. Germline V lookup: CDR1 LGHNA, CDR2 YSLEER. The CDR3, as DNA: TGCGCCAGCAGCCCCGAGGGGGGGCAAGAGACCCAGTACTTC. Its translation is CASSPEGGQETQYF.

The V and J genes are TRBV6-6 and TRBJ1-2, with D tentatively TRBD1 (5 bases). This CDR3 is 13 amino acids long. The germline CDR1 and CDR2 sequences are MNHNY and SVGAGI (reference sequence). V lost 6 bases and J lost 0, with 8 bases in between. The DNA of the CDR3 is TGTGCCAGCAGCCTAGGGGCTAACTATGGCTACACCTTC. It specifies CASSLGANYGYTF.

The CDR3 is CASSSGGFEQYF. The CDR3 DNA follows: TGTGCCAGCAGTAGCGGGGGGTTCGAACAGTACTTC. V usage is TRBV14 and J usage is TRBJ2-7; 10 bases match TRBD2. J gave up 10 bases and V 6 bases, and 6 bases lay outside the gene matches. Germline V gene data show CDR1 as SGHDN and CDR2 as FVKESK. CDR3 length: 12 amino acids.

J is TRBJ2-5 and V is TRBV15, with D perhaps matching TRBD2 (7 bases). The germline CDR1 and CDR2 sequences are LNHNV and YYDKDF (reference sequence). This CDR3 comprises 15 residues. V lost 0 bases and J lost 5, with 13 bases in between. The CDR3 DNA reads TGTGCCACCAGCAGAGATCCGGGGGGCCCCGAGACCCAGTACTTC. Residues: CATSRDPGGPETQYF.

The J gene is TRBJ2-4, the V gene TRBV7-2, with D tentatively TRBD1 (5 bases). CDR1 SGHTA and CDR2 FQGNSA come from the germline V gene. The CDR3 totals 15 residues. Trimming pared 5 bases from V and 1 base from J, leaving 12 bases between. The CDR3 sequence is CASSPWAGAKNIQYF. CDR3 DNA sequence: TGTGCCAGCAGCCCCTGGGCAGGGGCCAAAAACATTCAGTACTTC.

The chain employs TRBV7-2 and TRBJ2-7, with 7 bases fitting TRBD2. The V gene end was trimmed by 1 base and the J gene end by 2 bases; junction bases not matched to a gene: 2. Germline lookup yields CDR1 SGHTA and CDR2 FQGNSA. The CDR3 has 14 amino acids. CDR3 DNA sequence: TGTGCCAGCAGCTTAGTGGGGGGGGCCTACGAGCAGTACTTC. It yields the protein CASSLVGGAYEQYF.

The chain links TRBV5-1 to TRBJ2-3, with 9 positions matching TRBD2. The trim removed 0 bases at V and 2 bases at J, leaving 4 bases unmatched. This CDR3 region has 16 residues. The V gene's germline CDR1 is SGHRS and CDR2 YFSETQ. CDR3 bases: TGCGCCAGCAGCTTGGGTTCTAGCGGGACCACAGATACGCAGTATTTT. Its translation: CASSLGSSGTTDTQYF.

As DNA, the CDR3 is TGCGCCAGCAGCTTGGTATTCTCTGGGGCCAACGTCCTGACTTTC. This translates into CASSLVFSGANVLTF. The rearrangement uses TRBV5-1 and TRBJ2-6; D is uncertain. The CDR3 extends over 15 amino acids. CDR1 is SGHRS and CDR2 is YFSETQ in the germline V gene. The V end lost 0 bases, the J end lost 0 bases, and 4 bases lay between the germline ends. The full variable domain, its missing parts supplied by reference TRBV5-1 and TRBJ2-6, is KAGVTQTPRYLIKTRGQQVTLSCSPISGHRSVSWYQQTPGQGLQFLFEYFSETQRNKGNFPGRFSGRQFSNSRSEMNVSTLELGDSALYLCASSLVFSGANVLTFGAGSRLTVL.

Comment on this clone: The sample holds other DNA sequences that translate to the same CDR3. The chain uses TRBV27 and TRBJ2-7, with 8 bases matching TRBD2. After removal of 1 base from V and 2 bases from J, the junction contained 4 bases not matched to a gene. The length of the CDR3 is 15 residues. Germline assignment: CDR1 MNHEY and CDR2 SMNVEV (reference sequence). CDR3 protein: CASSLFSGKPYEQYF. The CDR3 nucleotides read TGTGCCAGCAGTTTATTTAGCGGGAAACCCTACGAGCAGTACTTC.

The chain employs TRBV11-2 and TRBJ1-2; TRBD1 might be the D (5 bases). The CDR3 has 16 residues. Deletions cut 5 bases from V and 2 bases from J, with 18 bases between. Germline V gene data show CDR1 as SGHAT and CDR2 as FQNNGV. The CDR3 region is CASSHMRRQTNYGYTF. DNA of the CDR3: TGTGCCAGCAGCCACATGAGGAGACAGACAAACTATGGCTACACCTTC.

The chain recombines TRBV7-8 with TRBJ1-3; a weak D match, TRBD1 (5 bases). Trimming took off 5 bases at V and 0 bases at J, with 11 bases between the two ends. CDR3 length: 15 amino acids. Germline assignment: CDR1 SGHVS and CDR2 FQNEAQ. CDR3 loop: CASSPFGGSGNTIYF. The CDR3 DNA reads TGTGCCAGCAGCCCCTTCGGGGGCTCTGGAAACACCATATATTTT. The whole variable domain, filled in from reference TRBV7-8 and TRBJ1-3, reads GAGVSQSPRYKVAKRGQDVALRCDPISGHVSLFWYQQALGQGPEFLTYFQNEAQLDKSGLPSDRFFAERPEGSVSTLKIQRTQQEDSAVYLCASSPFGGSGNTIYFGEGSWLTVV.

The chain links TRBV6-1 to TRBJ1-3; 8 nucleotides align to TRBD1. This CDR3 has 14 amino acids. Unmatched junction bases numbered 3, after V lost 4 bases and J lost 4 bases. The germline V gene has CDR1 MNHNS and CDR2 SASEGT. The CDR3 DNA follows: TGTGCCAGCAGTGTCGGGACAGGCGGAAACACCATATATTTT. This translates into CASSVGTGGNTIYF.

This chain joins TRBV18 and TRBJ2-7, with 10 positions matching TRBD1. V lost 8 bases to trimming and J lost 2 bases; unmatched junction nucleotides: 6. This CDR3 contains 14 residues. The germline gives CDR1 KGHSH, CDR2 LQKENI. The CDR3 spells CASRGTGVPYEQYF. CDR3 sequence (DNA): TGTGCCAGCCGCGGGACAGGGGTCCCCTACGAGCAGTACTTC.

The rearrangement uses TRBV2 and TRBJ2-2; no firm D call. CDR1 is SNHLY, CDR2 FYNNEI, per germline. V was shortened by 2 bases and J by 1 base, with 2 bases between the two germline ends. The CDR3 runs to 13 residues. The CDR3 region is CASSEQNTGELFF. CDR3 coding DNA: TGTGCCAGCAGTGAACAGAACACCGGGGAGCTGTTTTTT.

The gene calls are TRBV7-3 and TRBJ1-1, with TRBD1 as a possible D gene (5 bases). From germline, CDR1 is SGHTA and CDR2 FQGTGA. The CDR3 length is 17 residues. Trimming removed 5 bases from V and 0 bases from J, with 19 bases in between. The CDR3 DNA is TGTGCCAGCAGCCTTCTCCCACCGGGACTGGTGAACACTGAAGCTTTCTTT. Translated: CASSLLPPGLVNTEAFF.

This sequence joins TRBV30 and TRBJ1-6, with 7 bases matching TRBD1. The CDR3 consists of 15 residues. V lost 0 bases to trimming and J lost 7 bases; unmatched junction nucleotides: 6. The germline CDR1 and CDR2 sequences are GTSNPN and SVGIG (reference sequence). The CDR3 region is CAWSVSDRENSPLHF. The CDR3 DNA is TGTGCCTGGAGTGTTTCAGACAGGGAAAATTCACCCCTCCACTTT.

This rearrangement joins TRBV6-4 to TRBJ2-4, with D possibly matching TRBD1 (7 bases). The germline V and J ends were trimmed by 2 bases and 7 bases, with 12 bases remaining between them. Germline-derived CDR1 and CDR2 are MRHNA and SNTAGT. The CDR3 covers 14 residues. The chain's CDR3 is CASSDDPGGNIQYF. The DNA for the CDR3 is TGTGCCAGCAGTGACGACCCAGGGGGGAACATTCAGTACTTC.

The chain employs TRBV5-5 and TRBJ1-2; possible D gene TRBD1, 5 bases. The CDR3 is 14 residues long. V was shortened by 7 bases and J by 5 bases, with 18 bases between the two germline ends. Germline V gene data show CDR1 as SGHKS and CDR2 as YYEKEE (reference sequence). In DNA form, the CDR3 reads TGTGCCAGCCGAAAGGGAGGGACGGATTATGGCTACACCTTC. This translates into CASRKGGTDYGYTF.

This clone was counted once. V is TRBV2 and J is TRBJ1-3; TRBD1 is a possible D gene (5 bases). The CDR3 is made up of 13 amino acids. V was pared by 8 bases and J by 2 bases, with 10 bases between. Looked up from germline, CDR1 is SNHLY and CDR2 is FYNNEI. The CDR3, as DNA: TGTGCCAGCGGTACGACAGCTGGAAACACCATATATTTT. Amino acids: CASGTTAGNTIYF.

In this sample, this clone turned up a few times. The chain recombines TRBV6-1 with TRBJ2-5, with 9 bases lining up with TRBD1. Germline values: CDR1 MNHNS, CDR2 SASEGT. The CDR3 is 14 amino acids. V shed 7 bases and J 2 bases; nucleotides not matched to a gene: 5. In nucleotides, the CDR3 is TGTGCCAGCACCCGGGACAGGGCGCAAGAGACCCAGTACTTC. This sequence encodes CASTRDRAQETQYF.

The CDR3 reads CASSEWDRGNQPQHF. The CDR3 DNA is TGTGCCAGCAGTGAATGGGACAGGGGCAATCAGCCCCAGCATTTT. This chain joins TRBV6-1 and TRBJ1-5, with 9 positions matching TRBD1. CDR3 length: 15 amino acids. Germline lookup yields CDR1 MNHNS and CDR2 SASEGT. Trimming took 2 bases from V and 2 from J; bases not matched to a gene: 1.